The 29 T cell receptor beta chains presented below share a single source sample, sequenced in a study of blood T cells in healthy people across ages (dated by TCRdb to about 2015). Libraries came from 5' RACE. Instrument used: Illumina HiSeq 2500. A second PCR of roughly 7 to 11 cycles was performed with a sample-barcoded 5' primer and a J-beta primer mix. TCRdb's own reprocessing of the public reads used fastp at Q25 and MiXCR and kept productive beta chains. Every entry covers one CDR3 protein and lists the most common genes and DNA from its rows. This sample gives some 790,000 distinct CDR3 sequences in total; around 30% of them show up just once. The ten biggest clones cover 15% to 20% of the sample. The sequenced material came from blood. The receptors come from a woman older than 75 in good health.

As concerns this clonotype: A single base separates this from a much larger clone, so it may be a read error. The chain couples TRBV18 to TRBJ2-1, with 8 positions matching TRBD1. The CDR3 consists of 14 residues. Germline CDR1 reads KGHSH; CDR2 reads LQKENI. CDR3 sequence: CASSDSLQGGEQIF. DNA of the CDR3: TGTGCCAGCTCAGACTCCCTACAGGGGGGTGAGCAGATCTTC.

Ten or more counts support this clonotype. V usage is TRBV7-9 and J usage is TRBJ2-7, with D possibly being TRBD2 (6 bases). The CDR3 contains 14 residues. V shed 1 base and J shed 3 bases, with 10 bases lying between them. Germline V gene lookup returns CDR1 SEHNR and CDR2 FQNEAQ (reference sequence). For the CDR3, the DNA is TGTGCCAGCAGCTTAGTGGGAGGAGACTACGAGCAGTACTTC. This encodes CASSLVGGDYEQYF. Using reference TRBV7-9 and TRBJ2-7 for the parts outside the CDR3, the full variable domain is DTGVSQNPRHKITKRGQNVTFRCDPISEHNRLYWYRQTLGQGPEFLTYFQNEAQLEKSRLLSDRFSAERPKGSFSTLEIQRTEQGDSAMYLCASSLVGGDYEQYFGPGTRLTVT.

Turning to this clonotype: This may come from a read error, since a much larger clone is one base off. The chain uses TRBV20-1 and TRBJ2-7, with 10 nucleotides matching TRBD2. The CDR3 contains 14 residues. V lost 8 bases to trimming and J lost 7 bases; unmatched junction nucleotides: 14. Germline V CDR1 and CDR2: DFQATT, SNEGSKA (reference sequence). The DNA of the CDR3 is TGCAGTTCCCAGGGGCTAGCGGGGGATGGTGAGCAGTACTTC. Translated, it gives CSSQGLAGDGEQYF.

V is TRBV7-9 and J is TRBJ1-2; D remains ambiguous. Trimming left V 3 bases short and J 1 base short, with 12 bases between. The CDR3 totals 15 residues. In germline, CDR1 is SEHNR, CDR2 FQNEAQ (reference sequence). The chain's CDR3 is CASSFSFSRNYGYTF. The CDR3 coding sequence is TGTGCCAGCAGCTTCTCGTTTTCGCGTAACTATGGCTACACCTTC.

The chain combines TRBV7-9 with TRBJ1-5; possibly TRBD1 for D (6 bases). The germline V gene has CDR1 SEHNR and CDR2 FQNEAQ (reference sequence). Between the trimmed V and J ends, which lost 5 bases and 7 bases, there was a span of 12 bases. The CDR3 is 13 residues long. CDR3 sequence: CASSRGFGQPQHF. The CDR3 DNA follows: TGTGCCAGCAGCAGGGGGTTCGGACAGCCCCAGCATTTT.

Note on this clonotype: The conserved closing phenylalanine or tryptophan is absent in this CDR3, likely reflecting a read error. The rearrangement links TRBV18 to TRBJ2-5; 8 nucleotides match TRBD2. CDR1 and CDR2 from the germline V gene are KGHSH and LQKENI. The V and J ends lost 3 bases and 3 bases, in that order; junction bases with no gene match: 9. This CDR3 has 16 residues. The CDR3 protein is CASSPFGTSGKETQYS. The CDR3 nucleotides are TGTGCCAGCTCACCCTTTGGAACTAGCGGCAAAGAGACCCAGTACTCC.

This clonotype was observed once. A much larger clone is a single base away; this may be a read error. The chain links TRBV9 to TRBJ1-5; TRBD1 aligns across 7 bases. This CDR3 has 15 residues. The germline gives CDR1 SGDLS, CDR2 YYNGEE. The CDR3 protein is CAGSGPGQTNQPQHF. The CDR3 coding sequence is TGTGCCGGCAGCGGACCGGGACAGACAAATCAGCCCCAGCATTTT. Full variable domain (outside the CDR3, taken from reference TRBV9 and TRBJ1-5): DSGVTQTPKHLITATGQRVTLRCSPRSGDLSVYWYQQSLDQGLQFLIQYYNGEERAKGNILERFSAQQFPDLHSELNLSSLELGDSALYFCAGSGPGQTNQPQHFGDGTRLSIL.

This clonotype was detected ten times or more. This chain connects TRBV6-2 or TRBV6-3 to TRBJ2-7; possibly TRBD1 for D (7 bases). V lost 7 bases and J 6 bases, leaving 16 bases between the germline ends. Per the germline V gene, CDR1 is MNHEY and CDR2 is SVGEGT. CDR3 length: 13 amino acids. The CDR3 DNA follows: TGTGCCAGCAAAAACAGGGGAGGAGGCGAGCAGTACTTC. Translating it yields CASKNRGGGEQYF.

The rearrangement links TRBV21-1 to TRBJ2-5; TRBD2, as called in the table, went unchecked against the DNA. TRBV21-1 is noted as a pseudogene. The CDR3 contains 16 residues. CDR3 residues: CASNKVTSGGKETQYF. The CDR3 bases are TGTGCCAGCAACAAGGTGACTAGCGGGGGGAAAGAGACCCAGTACTTC.

In its sample, this clonotype was seen a few times. The chain is built from TRBV10-1 and TRBJ2-3; D gene uncertain. The CDR3 loop spans 13 amino acids. With 5 bases removed from V and 4 bases from J, the gap between germline ends came to 10 bases. Germline CDR1 WNHNN, CDR2 SYGVQD (reference sequence). CDR3 bases: TGCGCCAGCAGTCTTAGTCAGGCAGATACGCAGTATTTT. It yields the protein CASSLSQADTQYF.

The chain has TRBV28 and TRBJ1-1; D is unresolved. The CDR3 runs 14 residues. Germline-derived CDR1 and CDR2 are MDHEN and SYDVKM. Trimming removed 6 bases from V and 4 bases from J, with 15 bases in between. The CDR3 DNA reads TGTGCCAGCAGCCCCCTCGGAGTATTCACTGAAGCTTTCTTT. Protein product: CASSPLGVFTEAFF.

This clonotype has at least ten counts. V gene TRBV11-3 combines with J gene TRBJ2-7, with D possibly being TRBD1 (7 bases). CDR1 and CDR2 (germline): SGHNT, YENEEA. The length of the CDR3 is 15 residues. Trimming took off 1 base at V and 2 bases at J, with 12 bases between the two ends. CDR3 DNA: TGTGCCAGCAGCTTAGGTGGAGGGGGCACCTACGAGCAGTACTTC. It codes for CASSLGGGGTYEQYF.

This clonotype was recorded many times. V and J are TRBV6-2 or TRBV6-3 and TRBJ2-3; 8 bases fit TRBD1. Germline V gene sequence: CDR1 MNHEY, CDR2 SVGEGT. Trimming at V came to 5 bases and at J to 2 bases, leaving 6 bases not matched to a gene. The CDR3 has 15 amino acids. The CDR3 region is CASSTWTGPTDTQYF. Written as DNA, the CDR3 is TGTGCCAGCAGTACGTGGACAGGGCCCACAGATACGCAGTATTTT.

This rearrangement joins TRBV12-3 or TRBV12-4 to TRBJ1-6; no definite D call. This CDR3 has 14 amino acids. Trimming pared 2 bases from V and 6 bases from J, leaving 8 bases between. CDR3 in DNA: TGTGCCAGCAGTTTAAAACAGATTAATTCACCCCTCCACTTT. This sequence encodes CASSLKQINSPLHF.

The chain combines TRBV24-1 with TRBJ1-5, with D unresolved. The CDR3 has 12 residues. V was shortened by 1 base and J by 4 bases, with 1 base between the two germline ends. CDR1 is KGHDR, CDR2 SFDVKD, per germline. The CDR3 spells CATSDFNQPQHF. CDR3 nucleotides: TGTGCCACCAGTGATTTTAATCAGCCCCAGCATTTT.

Remarks on this clonotype: A much larger clone lies a single base off, so this may be a read error. The DNA for the CDR3 is TGTGCCAGCAGCTTGGAAACAGGACTAGGGCATGAGACCCAGTACTTC. Translated, it gives CASSLETGLGHETQYF. The chain employs TRBV5-5 and TRBJ2-7; 7 positions match TRBD2. TRBJ2-5 explains the end of the DNA better; the J call may be wrong. The CDR3 covers 16 residues. Germline V gives CDR1 SGHKS, CDR2 YYEKEE (reference sequence).

This clonotype was detected a few times. J is TRBJ2-5 and V is TRBV5-1; 8 positions agree with TRBD1. The germline gives CDR1 SGHRS, CDR2 YFSETQ. The CDR3 contains 14 residues. Trimming at V came to 4 bases and at J to 5 bases, leaving 7 bases not matched to a gene. For the CDR3, the DNA is TGCGCCAGCAGCAACGGACAGGGACGCGAGACCCAGTACTTC. Protein sequence: CASSNGQGRETQYF.

The gene calls are TRBV6-2 or TRBV6-3 and TRBJ1-4; maybe TRBD1 (5 bases). V was pared by 4 bases and J by 5 bases, with 8 bases between. This CDR3 has 13 residues. Germline V gene data show CDR1 as MNHEY and CDR2 as SVGEGT. The CDR3 loop is CASSSTVNEKLFF. The CDR3 coding sequence is TGTGCCAGCAGTTCGACAGTGAATGAAAAACTGTTTTTT.

This clonotype was detected many times. V and J are TRBV24-1 and TRBJ2-3; D gene unclear. V shed 5 bases and J shed 4 bases, with 15 bases lying between them. Germline V lookup: CDR1 KGHDR, CDR2 SFDVKD. The CDR3 spans 15 residues. CDR3 protein: CATSGRTYQADTQYF. As DNA, the CDR3 is TGTGCCACCAGTGGTAGGACCTACCAGGCAGATACGCAGTATTTT.

The rearrangement uses TRBV12-3 or TRBV12-4 and TRBJ1-2; 7 bases are shared with TRBD1. This CDR3 region has 15 residues. With V trimmed by 5 bases and J by 1 base, 7 bases remained unmatched. CDR3 in DNA: TGTGCCAGCAGTCTTCGGGACAGCCGTAACTATGGCTACACCTTC. Its protein product is CASSLRDSRNYGYTF.

The chain is built from TRBV19 and TRBJ2-1; 9 bases align to TRBD2. The ends lost 4 bases at V and 0 bases at J; junction bases unmatched: 7. Per germline, CDR1 LNHDA and CDR2 SQIVND (reference sequence). This CDR3 is 17 amino acids long. The CDR3: CASSTRAGGSSYNEQFF. CDR3 coding DNA: TGTGCCAGTAGTACGAGGGCGGGGGGGTCCTCCTACAATGAGCAGTTCTTC.

Comment on this clonotype: A much larger clone sits a single nucleotide away, making a read error possible. The V call is TRBV14, the J call TRBJ2-7; D not resolved. CDR1 and CDR2 (germline): SGHDN, FVKESK. The CDR3 is 13 residues long. CDR3 residues: CAGSQDPRNEQYF. DNA of the CDR3: TGTGCCGGCAGCCAAGATCCCAGAAACGAGCAGTACTTC. The full variable domain, completed using reference TRBV14 and TRBJ2-7, is EAGVTQFPSHSVIEKGQTVTLRCDPISGHDNLYWYRRVMGKEIKFLLHFVKESKQDESGMPNNRFLAERTGGTYSTLKVQPAELEDSGVYFCAGSQDPRNEQYFGPGTRLTVT.

This clonotype turned up a few times. This sequence joins TRBV18 and TRBJ2-3; 10 nucleotides line up with TRBD2. The trim removed 3 bases at V and 1 base at J, leaving 4 bases unmatched. Germline V gene lookup returns CDR1 KGHSH and CDR2 LQKENI. The CDR3 contains 16 residues. CDR3 nucleotide sequence: TGTGCCAGCTCACCTCTTAGCGGGGGGCGCACAGATACGCAGTATTTT. Translation gives CASSPLSGGRTDTQYF.

This clonotype was observed many times. The chain employs TRBV5-1 and TRBJ2-3, with D unresolved. Trimming pared 0 bases from V and 5 bases from J, leaving 13 bases between. This CDR3 is 15 amino acids long. Germline V gene lookup returns CDR1 SGHRS and CDR2 YFSETQ. The CDR3: CASSLGWGGEDTQYF. The CDR3 DNA reads TGCGCCAGCAGCTTGGGGTGGGGTGGTGAAGATACGCAGTATTTT.

Many counts were recorded for this clonotype. V and J are TRBV9 and TRBJ2-7; TRBD2 matches 8 bases. Germline V gene sequence: CDR1 SGDLS, CDR2 YYNGEE. The V gene end was trimmed by 0 bases and the J gene end by 5 bases; junction bases not matched to a gene: 4. CDR3 size: 14 residues. In DNA, the CDR3 is TGTGCCAGCAGCGTAGAGCGGGGGACTCACGAGCAGTACTTC. It specifies CASSVERGTHEQYF.

This chain links TRBV28 with TRBJ1-6; D is possibly TRBD1 (6 bases). V lost 6 bases, J lost 9 bases, and 18 bases lay in between. Germline values: CDR1 MDHEN, CDR2 SYDVKM. The CDR3 loop spans 15 amino acids. The CDR3 protein is CASRLGGAIRSPLHF. DNA of the CDR3: TGTGCCAGCAGGCTAGGGGGGGCCATACGTTCACCCCTCCACTTT.

This clonotype was counted only a few times. DNA of the CDR3: TGTGCCAGCAGGGAAGCAGGGCATGGCGGAACTAATGAAAAACTGTTTTTT. This translates into CASREAGHGGTNEKLFF. This chain links TRBV25-1 with TRBJ1-4, with D possibly being TRBD1 (5 bases). CDR3 length: 17 residues. Germline-derived CDR1 and CDR2 are MGHDK and SYGVNS. V dropped 6 bases and J dropped 1 base, with 18 bases sitting between them.

At least ten counts were recorded for this clonotype. This chain joins TRBV5-5 and TRBJ2-7, with D perhaps matching TRBD1 (6 bases). From germline, CDR1 is SGHKS and CDR2 YYEKEE (reference sequence). Trimming took off 0 bases at V and 1 base at J, with 8 bases between the two ends. The CDR3 sequence is 14 residues long. The CDR3 protein is CASSLGQVSYEQYF. As DNA, the CDR3 is TGTGCCAGCAGCTTGGGACAGGTTTCCTACGAGCAGTACTTC.

A word on this clonotype: One base away lies a much larger clone, so this may be a sequencing read error. This chain joins TRBV5-1 and TRBJ1-2, with 11 bases matching TRBD1. Per germline, CDR1 SGHRS and CDR2 YFSETQ. CDR3 length: 16 amino acids. For the CDR3, the DNA is TGCGCCCGCAGCTTGGTAATAGGGACAGGGGGATCTGGCTACACCTTC. Translation gives CARSLVIGTGGSGYTF.